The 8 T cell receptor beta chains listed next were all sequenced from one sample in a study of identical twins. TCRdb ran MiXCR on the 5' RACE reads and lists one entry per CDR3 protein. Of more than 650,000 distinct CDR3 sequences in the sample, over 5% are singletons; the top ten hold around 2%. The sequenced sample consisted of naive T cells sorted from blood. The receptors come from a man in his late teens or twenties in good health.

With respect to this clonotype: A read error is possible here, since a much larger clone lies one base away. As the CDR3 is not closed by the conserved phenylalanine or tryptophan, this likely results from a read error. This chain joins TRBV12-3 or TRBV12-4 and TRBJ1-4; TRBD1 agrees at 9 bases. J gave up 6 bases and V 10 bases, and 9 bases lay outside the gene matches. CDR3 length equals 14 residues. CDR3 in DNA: TGTGCCACTTCGACGGGACAGGGAGATGAAAAACTGTTTTGT. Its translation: CATSTGQGDEKLFC.

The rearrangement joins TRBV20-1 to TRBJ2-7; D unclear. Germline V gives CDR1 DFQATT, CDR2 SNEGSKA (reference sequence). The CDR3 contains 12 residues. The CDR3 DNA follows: TGCAGTGCTGCTGAGTCTCGAAACGAGCAGAACGTC. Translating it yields CSAAESRNEQNV.

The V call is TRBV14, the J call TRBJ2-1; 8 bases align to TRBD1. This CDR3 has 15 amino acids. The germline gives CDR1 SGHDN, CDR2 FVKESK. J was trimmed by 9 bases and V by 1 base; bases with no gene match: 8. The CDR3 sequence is CASSQGTGNLGEQFF. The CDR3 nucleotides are TGTGCCAGCAGCCAAGGGACAGGGAATTTGGGTGAGCAGTTCTTC.

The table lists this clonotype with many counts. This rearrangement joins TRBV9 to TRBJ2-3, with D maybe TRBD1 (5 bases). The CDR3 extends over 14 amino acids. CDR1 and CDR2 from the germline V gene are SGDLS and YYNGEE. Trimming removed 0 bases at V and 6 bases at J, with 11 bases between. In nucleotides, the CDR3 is TGTGCCAGCAGCGTAGTTGGCAGACAGGATACGCAGTATTTT. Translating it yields CASSVVGRQDTQYF.

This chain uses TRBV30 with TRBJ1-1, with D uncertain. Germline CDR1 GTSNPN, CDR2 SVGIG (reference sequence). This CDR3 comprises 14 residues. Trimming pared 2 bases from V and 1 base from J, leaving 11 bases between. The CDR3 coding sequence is TGTGCCTGGAGTTATGGGTCAGGGAACACTGAAGCTTTCTTT. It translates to CAWSYGSGNTEAFF. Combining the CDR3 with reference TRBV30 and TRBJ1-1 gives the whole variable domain SQTIHQWPATLVQPVGSPLSLECTVEGTSNPNLYWYRQAAGRGLQLLFYSVGIGQISSEVPQNLSASRPQDRQFILSSKKLLLSDSGFYLCAWSYGSGNTEAFFGQGTRLTVV.

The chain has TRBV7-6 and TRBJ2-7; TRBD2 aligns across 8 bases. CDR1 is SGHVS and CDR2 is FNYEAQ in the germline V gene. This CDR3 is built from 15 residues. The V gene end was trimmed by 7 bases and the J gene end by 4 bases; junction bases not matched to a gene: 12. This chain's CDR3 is CASTTGGREDYEQYF. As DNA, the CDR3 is TGTGCCAGCACCACCGGTGGGCGGGAGGATTACGAGCAGTACTTC.

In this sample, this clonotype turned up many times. CDR3 bases: TGTGCCAGCAGCTTAGATCGGGGACAAGAGACCCAGTACTTC. It specifies CASSLDRGQETQYF. The chain uses TRBV7-9 and TRBJ2-5; D may be TRBD2 (5 bases). In germline, CDR1 is SEHNR, CDR2 FQNEAQ (reference sequence). The CDR3 is 14 amino acids. V gave up 1 base and J gave up 2 bases, with 8 bases separating them. The full variable domain, with the rest looked up from reference TRBV7-9 and TRBJ2-5, is DTGVSQNPRHKITKRGQNVTFRCDPISEHNRLYWYRQTLGQGPEFLTYFQNEAQLEKSRLLSDRFSAERPKGSFSTLEIQRTEQGDSAMYLCASSLDRGQETQYFGPGTRLLVL.

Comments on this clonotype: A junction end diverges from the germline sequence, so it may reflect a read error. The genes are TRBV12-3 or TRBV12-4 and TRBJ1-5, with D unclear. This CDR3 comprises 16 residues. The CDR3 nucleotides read TGTGCCAGCAGCTTAGACGGTAGATATAGCAATCAGCCCCAGCATTTT. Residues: CASSLDGRYSNQPQHF.